The T cell receptor beta chain described here comes from a study of monozygotic twins with inflammatory bowel disease. TCRdb reanalyzed the 5' RACE reads, giving one entry per CDR3 protein sequence and no DNA. This repertoire includes about 210,000 distinct CDR3 sequences. The CDR3 is 12 residues long. Germline lookup yields CDR1 DFQATT and CDR2 SNEGSKA (reference sequence). This clonotype was sampled from a human donor with ulcerative colitis or Crohn's disease, or a healthy co-twin of an affected twin (not recorded which). The rearrangement links TRBV20-1 to TRBJ2-7. The sequenced material came from blood. The CDR3 sequence: CSARSPPNEQYF.